This T cell receptor beta chain is drawn from a study of T cells after somatic rescue of genetic block. Assay: immunoSEQ multiplex PCR; the TCRdb copy retains only in-frame clones and omits some. The sample shows 80,000 to 100,000 clones, 70% to 90% of them seen only once. The receptor's source is a young woman. The specimen sequenced was peripheral blood mononuclear cells (PBMCs).

CDR3: CASSPGGWGGEAFF. CDR3 sequence (DNA): TGTGCCAGCAGCCCAGGGGGCTGGGGGGGTGAAGCTTTCTTT. This chain connects TRBV9 to TRBJ1-1; 8 bases are a match to TRBD1. The CDR3 is 14 residues long. The germline V gene has CDR1 SGDLS and CDR2 YYNGEE. V lost 4 bases and J lost 7; bases outside the gene matches: 9.